This T cell receptor delta chain was found in a study of gamma-delta chains in newborns, infants, children. Across the whole study: Innate gammadelta T cells reportedly expand polyclonally right after birth, driven by microbial exposure, per the title.

This clone was seen a handful of times. TCRdb reprocessed the reads using CATT. The sample has 9,000 to 13,000 delta-chain clones; about 10% are singletons. V lost 1 base and J lost 5; bases outside the gene matches: 6. This CDR3 has 15 amino acids. Germline V gene sequence: CDR1 GEAIGNYY, CDR2 EKD. The source of this sequence is a child who was a newborn, infant or young child, either healthy, febrile or measles-vaccinated (not recorded which). The chain employs TRDV2 and TRDJ2, with 7 bases identical to TRDD3. The sequencing sample was made of blood. The CDR3 region is CACDTLGAPTAQLFF. The CDR3 region has the DNA TGTGCCTGTGACACGCTGGGGGCCCCTACAGCACAACTCTTCTTT.